The T cell receptor beta chain described here comes from a study of cytomegalovirus exposure and HLA in healthy donors. It was with 60 Vbeta and 13 Jbeta primers that the PCR ran. The method was immunoSEQ multiplex PCR; TCRdb's version includes in-frame clones alone and lacks a portion of them. The sample holds 150,000 or so clones, around three quarters seen once. The source material was PBMCs. This receptor was obtained from a man aged 35 to 55 in good health and CMV-seropositive.

As DNA, the CDR3 is TGTGCTAGTGGTTTCTGGACAGGAGCGAACACCGGGGAGCTGTTTTTT. It specifies CASGFWTGANTGELFF. The gene calls are TRBV12-5 and TRBJ2-2; 7 bases are shared with TRBD1. The ends lost 3 bases at V and 0 bases at J; junction bases unmatched: 4. Germline CDR1 and CDR2: LGHNT and FRNRAP. CDR3 length: 16 amino acids.